The 12 T cell receptor beta chains below come from one sample, sequenced in a study of early T cells in non-severe SARS-CoV-2 infection. TCRdb analysed the 5' RACE reads with MiXCR anew, one entry per CDR3 protein. Of some 82,000 distinct CDR3 sequences listed, around 12% are singletons. This specimen was whole blood, taken at baseline. The receptors stem from an adult who was a healthcare worker with PCR-confirmed SARS-CoV-2 infection or an uninfected control (not recorded which).

The chain joins TRBV9 to TRBJ1-1; perhaps TRBD1 as D (6 bases). Trimming removed 4 bases from V and 4 bases from J, with 20 bases in between. The CDR3 has 16 residues. Germline assignment: CDR1 SGDLS and CDR2 YYNGEE. CDR3 DNA sequence: TGTGCCAGCAGCCCTCGGGCCTTAACAGGGTCCACTGAAGCTTTCTTT. Its protein is CASSPRALTGSTEAFF.

There are a few counts of this clonotype. The junction departs from germline at one end; a sequencing error may be responsible. The V gene is TRBV5-1, the J gene TRBJ2-2; D might be TRBD2 (6 bases). CDR3 size: 16 residues. Germline V gene sequence: CDR1 SGHRS, CDR2 YFSETQ. The CDR3 DNA sequence: TGTGCCAGCAGCTTGGCCGGGACTGCCAACACCGGGGAGCTGTTTTTT. It codes for CASSLAGTANTGELFF.

This chain connects TRBV12-3 or TRBV12-4 to TRBJ1-2, with D maybe TRBD1 (5 bases). The CDR3 loop spans 13 amino acids. Trimming removed 7 bases from V and 2 bases from J, with 11 bases in between. The CDR3, as DNA: TGTGCCAGCACCGCGACAGTGAACTATGGCTACACCTTC. Protein product: CASTATVNYGYTF.

The chain carries TRBV10-3 and TRBJ1-1; weak D call: TRBD1 (5 bases). The CDR3 spans 14 residues. The ends were cut back, 6 bases at V and 0 bases at J, with 11 bases in the middle. Per the germline V gene, CDR1 is ENHRY and CDR2 is SYGVKD. The CDR3 sequence is CAISPTGVNTEAFF. CDR3 coding DNA: TGTGCCATCAGCCCGACGGGGGTGAACACTGAAGCTTTCTTT.

V is TRBV11-2 and J is TRBJ1-2; no reliable D call. The V end lost 4 bases, the J end lost 5 bases, and 8 bases lay between the germline ends. CDR1 is SGHAT, CDR2 FQNNGV, per germline. The CDR3 consists of 12 residues. The CDR3 DNA sequence: TGTGCCAGCAGCTCCTACAGTTATGGCTACACCTTC. Protein: CASSSYSYGYTF.

The rearrangement links TRBV3-1 to TRBJ2-1, with D possibly TRBD1 on 5 matching bases. The CDR3 is 13 amino acids. Trimming took off 3 bases at V and 7 bases at J, with 10 bases between the two ends. The germline V gene has CDR1 LGHDT and CDR2 YNNKEL (reference sequence). The CDR3 protein is CASSHPRGNEQFF. In nucleotides, the CDR3 is TGTGCCAGCAGCCACCCTAGGGGAAATGAGCAGTTCTTC.

V and J are TRBV12-3 or TRBV12-4 and TRBJ2-1; TRBD1 aligns across 7 bases. The CDR3 covers 15 residues. Trimming removed 7 bases from V and 3 bases from J; junction bases left unmatched: 9. The CDR3 here is CASNPQGDFYNEQFF. CDR3 nucleotides: TGTGCCAGCAACCCCCAGGGGGATTTCTACAATGAGCAGTTCTTC.

This clonotype was seen only a few times. The gene calls are TRBV4-1 and TRBJ1-4; D remains ambiguous. The CDR3 length is 13 residues. Between the trimmed V and J ends, which lost 1 base and 5 bases, there was a span of 5 bases. CDR1 is MGHRA, CDR2 YSYEKL, per germline. This CDR3 reads CASSQALNEKLFF. The CDR3 DNA reads as TGCGCCAGCAGCCAAGCCTTGAATGAAAAACTGTTTTTT.

This clonotype has only a few counts. V and J are TRBV7-9 and TRBJ2-1; a possible D gene is TRBD2 (5 bases). Per germline, CDR1 SEHNR and CDR2 FQNEAQ (reference sequence). CDR3 length: 14 residues. The V gene lost 3 bases and the J gene lost 10 bases, with 16 bases spanning the gap. The CDR3 region has the DNA TGTGCCAGCAGCTTCGACTCCTCGGGATTAGAGCAGTTCTTC. The encoded protein is CASSFDSSGLEQFF.

The V and J genes are TRBV5-4 and TRBJ2-5; no definite D call. This CDR3 has 15 amino acids. Germline CDR1 reads SGHNT; CDR2 reads YYREEE (reference sequence). V shed 0 bases and J shed 3 bases, with 12 bases lying between them. The CDR3 protein is CASSLERTQEETQYF. The DNA for the CDR3 is TGTGCCAGCAGCTTGGAGAGAACCCAGGAAGAGACCCAGTACTTC.

The table lists this clonotype with a few counts. The gene calls are TRBV6-5 and TRBJ2-7; no firm D call. V shed 0 bases and J shed 9 bases, with 12 bases lying between them. The CDR3 has 13 amino acids. CDR1 and CDR2 (germline): MNHEY, SVGAGI. CDR3 bases: TGTGCCAGCAGTTACTCTCTGGCGGATTGGCAGTACTTC. Protein sequence: CASSYSLADWQYF.

This clonotype was observed a few times. The chain recombines TRBV12-3 or TRBV12-4 with TRBJ2-2, with TRBD2 matching 8 bases. This CDR3 comprises 16 residues. J gave up 4 bases and V 5 bases, and 9 bases lay outside the gene matches. CDR3 nucleotide sequence: TGTGCCAGCAGTCCCCCCGGGACTAGACCCACCGGGGAGCTGTTTTTT. Translating gives CASSPPGTRPTGELFF.